The 16 T cell receptor beta chains in this list originate from one sample, sequenced in a study of T-cell reconstitution after alpha-beta-depleted transplantation in children. Unique molecular identifiers were incorporated when the TCRbeta library was constructed. TCRdb independently ran MiXCR on the PCR reads; one entry per CDR3 protein. The sample consists of roughly 590,000 distinct CDR3 sequences, 16% of them appearing once. The source material was PBMCs from the stem cell graft donor, sampled from the stem cell graft. Receptors were obtained from a human donor who donated a stem cell graft to a child with acute myeloid leukemia.

The chain couples TRBV29-1 to TRBJ2-7, with 8 bases aligning to TRBD1. Germline lookup yields CDR1 SQVTM and CDR2 ANQGSEA. With 1 base clipped from V and 3 bases from J, the junction kept 11 bases outside the gene matches. The length of the CDR3 is 16 residues. The CDR3 region is CSVEGTGKGSVYEQYF. The CDR3, as DNA: TGCAGCGTTGAAGGGACAGGGAAAGGGTCGGTCTACGAGCAGTACTTC.

This clonotype occurred many times. This chain connects TRBV15 to TRBJ2-7; unclear D gene. Trimming removed 0 bases at V and 0 bases at J, with 9 bases between. The CDR3 totals 15 residues. Germline CDR1 reads LNHNV; CDR2 reads YYDKDF (reference sequence). The CDR3 here is CATSRDLRSSYEQYV. The CDR3 coding sequence is TGTGCCACCAGCAGAGATCTTAGGAGCTCCTACGAGCAGTACGTC.

This clonotype was picked up many times. V is TRBV29-1 and J is TRBJ1-1; D unclear. The CDR3 is made up of 12 amino acids. Between the trimmed V and J ends, which lost 6 bases and 4 bases, there was a span of 12 bases. Germline CDR1 is SQVTM and CDR2 is ANQGSEA. This CDR3 is CSVEEISTEAFF. The CDR3 DNA reads as TGCAGCGTGGAGGAGATTTCCACTGAAGCTTTCTTT. Full variable domain (remainder filled in from reference TRBV29-1 and TRBJ1-1): SAVISQKPSRDICQRGTSLTIQCQVDSQVTMMFWYRQQPGQSLTLIATANQGSEATYESGFVIDKFPISRPNLTFSTLTVSNMSPEDSSIYLCSVEEISTEAFFGQGTRLTVV.

This clonotype was found many times. The chain couples TRBV20-1 to TRBJ1-1; 9 nucleotides align to TRBD1. The V gene's germline CDR1 is DFQATT and CDR2 SNEGSKA (reference sequence). The trim removed 6 bases at V and 10 bases at J, leaving 9 bases unmatched. This CDR3 contains 12 residues. The CDR3 is CSARGQGGRAFF. The DNA for the CDR3 is TGCAGTGCCCGGGGACAGGGAGGGAGAGCTTTCTTT.

This chain links TRBV7-9 with TRBJ2-5, with D tentatively TRBD1 (6 bases). The CDR3 totals 11 residues. Germline CDR1 is SEHNR and CDR2 is FQNEAQ (reference sequence). The V gene lost 5 bases and the J gene lost 7 bases, with 8 bases spanning the gap. CDR3 in DNA: TGTGCCAGCAGCGGGGGCAGGACCCAGTACTTC. Translation gives CASSGGRTQYF. The variable domain in full, completed from reference TRBV7-9 and TRBJ2-5, reads DTGVSQNPRHKITKRGQNVTFRCDPISEHNRLYWYRQTLGQGPEFLTYFQNEAQLEKSRLLSDRFSAERPKGSFSTLEIQRTEQGDSAMYLCASSGGRTQYFGPGTRLLVL.

This clonotype was observed many times. The chain employs TRBV5-6 and TRBJ2-1; possible D gene TRBD1, 6 bases. Germline CDR1 SGHDT, CDR2 YYEEEE. With 4 bases removed from V and 8 bases from J, the gap between germline ends came to 16 bases. The CDR3 spans 14 residues. For the CDR3, the DNA is TGTGCCAGCAGCGCGGACAGAGCACCTCATGAGCAGTTCTTC. Translated: CASSADRAPHEQFF.

This clonotype was detected only a few times. This chain connects TRBV9 to TRBJ1-1; TRBD1 matches 8 bases. The length of the CDR3 is 15 residues. Germline V gene data show CDR1 as SGDLS and CDR2 as YYNGEE. V gave up 0 bases and J gave up 5 bases; unmatched junction bases: 6. CDR3 residues: CASSVEAGGWTEAFF. The CDR3 DNA follows: TGTGCCAGCAGCGTAGAAGCAGGGGGCTGGACTGAAGCTTTCTTT.

This clonotype was counted ten times or more. The chain links TRBV24-1 to TRBJ1-5; D uncertain. Trimming removed 5 bases at V and 1 base at J, with 11 bases between. Per germline, CDR1 KGHDR and CDR2 SFDVKD. This CDR3 has 15 residues. The CDR3 loop reads CATSAGSGSNQPQHF. For the CDR3, the DNA is TGTGCCACCAGTGCGGGTTCGGGGAGCAATCAGCCCCAGCATTTT.

Here the CDR3 DNA reads TGTGCCAGCAGCAATTATGAAGTAGCCACCTACGAGCAGTACTTC. This gives the protein CASSNYEVATYEQYF. The V call is TRBV7-9, the J call TRBJ2-7, with D unresolved. Germline V gene lookup returns CDR1 SEHNR and CDR2 FQNEAQ (reference sequence). The CDR3 is 15 amino acids. Trimming stripped 5 bases from V and 2 bases from J, with 16 bases between. The whole variable domain, remainder taken from reference TRBV7-9 and TRBJ2-7, is DTGVSQNPRHKITKRGQNVTFRCDPISEHNRLYWYRQTLGQGPEFLTYFQNEAQLEKSRLLSDRFSAERPKGSFSTLEIQRTEQGDSAMYLCASSNYEVATYEQYFGPGTRLTVT.

In this sample, this clonotype turned up a few times. The chain is built from TRBV7-9 and TRBJ1-4; the D gene is possibly TRBD1 (5 bases). Germline CDR1 SEHNR, CDR2 FQNEAQ (reference sequence). V shed 6 bases and J shed 6 bases, with 17 bases lying between them. The length of the CDR3 is 15 residues. The DNA of the CDR3 is TGTGCCAGCAGTCCCGGACAAGCCAGTTATGAAAAACTGTTTTTT. Translating it yields CASSPGQASYEKLFF.

This clonotype appeared a few times. The rearrangement links TRBV11-3 to TRBJ2-3, with D uncertain. This CDR3 has 14 amino acids. The germline CDR1 and CDR2 sequences are SGHNT and YENEEA. Trimming left V 3 bases short and J 0 bases short, with 7 bases between. The CDR3 region is CASSFLASTDTQYF. The CDR3 nucleotides read TGTGCCAGCAGCTTCTTGGCTAGCACAGATACGCAGTATTTT.

This clonotype was recorded at least ten times. The chain employs TRBV6-1 and TRBJ2-7, with 8 bases lining up with TRBD1. CDR3 size: 14 residues. V was clipped by 3 bases and J by 0 bases; unmatched bases: 1. CDR1 MNHNS and CDR2 SASEGT come from the germline V gene. The CDR3 DNA reads as TGTGCCAGCAGTGAGGACAGGGCCTCCTACGAGCAGTACTTC. This gives the protein CASSEDRASYEQYF.

The chain has TRBV4-3 and TRBJ2-3; 10 nucleotides align to TRBD2. The CDR3 length is 17 residues. V shed 1 base, J shed 0 bases, and the junction held 4 bases outside the gene matches. From germline, CDR1 is LGHNA and CDR2 YSLEER. CDR3 DNA sequence: TGCGCCAGCAGCCAAGCGCCAGCGGGGGGGAGCACAGATACGCAGTATTTT. Translation gives CASSQAPAGGSTDTQYF.

This clonotype has just a few counts. This rearrangement joins TRBV11-3 to TRBJ1-1, with D possibly being TRBD1 (5 bases). The CDR3 totals 14 residues. Trimming took 4 bases from V and 1 from J, leaving 10 bases between them. Germline CDR1 is SGHNT and CDR2 is YENEEA. The CDR3 bases are TGTGCCAGCAGCTCGACAGCGCAGAACACTGAAGCTTTCTTT. Protein: CASSSTAQNTEAFF.

This clonotype appeared many times. The rearrangement uses TRBV7-3 and TRBJ1-6; unclear D gene. V lost 3 bases to trimming and J lost 5 bases, with 2 bases between them. Germline lookup yields CDR1 SGHTA and CDR2 FQGTGA. CDR3 length equals 12 residues. The CDR3 here is CASSLDNSPLHF. Here the CDR3 DNA reads TGTGCCAGCAGCTTGGATAATTCACCCCTCCACTTT.

This clonotype was counted a few times. This rearrangement joins TRBV11-1 to TRBJ2-1, with TRBD1 identical over 7 bases. V trimming: 2 bases; J trimming: 1 base; junction bases outside the gene matches: 11. CDR1 and CDR2 (germline): SGHAT, FQDESV (reference sequence). The CDR3 runs 18 residues. DNA of the CDR3: TGTGCCAGCAGCTTAACCCTATTGAGGGACAGTTCCTACAATGAGCAGTTCTTC. Its protein product is CASSLTLLRDSSYNEQFF.